This T cell receptor (beta chain) was identified in a study of T cells after yellow fever vaccination. About the research overall: Each low-cell-number fraction was prepared by means of SMART-Seq v4 Ultra Low Input. Study-level points and caveats: Abundant contaminating clonotypes from the bulk population could appear in FACS-sorted repertoires. A secondary response was less intense yet reached its peak sooner, at day 5 versus 15.

In TCRdb, the 5' RACE reads were re-called with MiXCR into one record per CDR3 protein. The profile shows some 350,000 distinct CDR3 sequences, under 5% of them singletons. Germline V CDR1 and CDR2: GTSNPN, SVGIG (reference sequence). The CDR3 is 15 amino acids. With 3 bases clipped from V and 4 bases from J, the junction kept 10 bases outside the gene matches. This clonotype was counted between two and nine times. Its antigen is not identified. This specimen was PBMCs, taken 5 days after the yellow fever booster vaccination. The source is a man aged 18 to 30 who received the YFV17D yellow fever vaccine. The chain combines TRBV30 with TRBJ2-7, with 9 nucleotides matching TRBD2. The CDR3 region is CAWRASGAGWYEQYF. The CDR3 coding sequence is TGTGCCTGGAGGGCTAGCGGGGCCGGTTGGTACGAGCAGTACTTC.